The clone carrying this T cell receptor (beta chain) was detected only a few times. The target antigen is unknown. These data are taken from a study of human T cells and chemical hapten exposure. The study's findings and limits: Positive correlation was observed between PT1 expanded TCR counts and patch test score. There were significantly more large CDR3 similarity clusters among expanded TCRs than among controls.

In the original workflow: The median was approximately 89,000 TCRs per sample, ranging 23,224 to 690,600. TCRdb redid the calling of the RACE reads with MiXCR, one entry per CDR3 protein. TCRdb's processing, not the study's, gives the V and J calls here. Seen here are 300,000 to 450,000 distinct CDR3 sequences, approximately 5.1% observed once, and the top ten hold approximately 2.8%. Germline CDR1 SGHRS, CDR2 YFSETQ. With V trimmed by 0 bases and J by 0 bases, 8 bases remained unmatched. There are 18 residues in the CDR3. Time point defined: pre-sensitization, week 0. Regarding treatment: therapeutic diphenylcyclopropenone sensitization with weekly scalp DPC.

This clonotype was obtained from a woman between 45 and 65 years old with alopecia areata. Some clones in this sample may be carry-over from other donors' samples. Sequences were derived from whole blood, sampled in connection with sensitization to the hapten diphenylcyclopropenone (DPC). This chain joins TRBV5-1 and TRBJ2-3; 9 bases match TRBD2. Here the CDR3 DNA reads TGCGCCAGCAGCTTGGCGTCTAGCGGGATCACTAGCACAGATACGCAGTATTTT. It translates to CASSLASSGITSTDTQYF. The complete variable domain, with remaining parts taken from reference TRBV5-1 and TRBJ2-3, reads KAGVTQTPRYLIKTRGQQVTLSCSPISGHRSVSWYQQTPGQGLQFLFEYFSETQRNKGNFPGRFSGRQFSNSRSEMNVSTLELGDSALYLCASSLASSGITSTDTQYFGPGTRLTVL.